This is a list of T cell receptor beta chains from one sample in a study of cytomegalovirus exposure and HLA in healthy donors. The repertoire was sequenced with immunoSEQ multiplex PCR; TCRdb's copy has only in-frame clones and lacks some. The data show tens of thousands of clones, less than 80% seen once. The sample consisted of PBMCs. All receptors come from a woman aged 40 to 50 in good health and CMV-seropositive. Both conserved end residues are part of each CDR3. The D gene is left open where the match is weak. Clone size is shown for a subset of rows, as once, few, many or a class of expanded clone.

clone_size	d_call	v_call	j_call	cdr3_nt	cdr3_aa
NA	TRBD1	TRBV28	TRBJ1-5	TGTGCCAGCAGTTTCACAGGGGGCAACAATCAGCCCCAGCATTTT	CASSFTGGNNQPQHF
NA	TRBD1	TRBV28	TRBJ2-1	TGTGCCAGCAGTTCGGCGACAGGGGGTTTTAGGAATGAGCAGTTCTTC	CASSSATGGFRNEQFF
few	TRBD2	TRBV28	TRBJ2-7	TGTGCCAGCAGTTCGCACGGGACTAGCGGGAGGCATCTGTACGAGCAGTACTTC	CASSSHGTSGRHLYEQYF
NA	NA	TRBV30	TRBJ2-5	TGTGCCTGGAGTGTACCAGGAAGTAAGCAGTACTTC	CAWSVPGSKQYF
NA	NA	TRBV9	TRBJ2-2	TGTGCCAGCAGCGTAGCACTGCCCACCGGGGAGCTGTTTTTT	CASSVALPTGELFF
NA	NA	TRBV15	TRBJ2-5	TGTGCCACCAGCAGAGCCATGTTTGAGACCCAGTACTTC	CATSRAMFETQYF
few	NA	TRBV5-4	TRBJ2-3	TGTGCCAGCAGCGACGCTAGCGTCAGGCAGTATTTT	CASSDASVRQYF
NA	NA	TRBV28	TRBJ2-7	TGTGCCAGCAGTTTCCGCTCCTACGAGCAGTACTTC	CASSFRSYEQYF
few	TRBD1	TRBV7-8	TRBJ1-1	TGTGCCAGCAGCTTAGGGACAGGGTCACTGAACACTGAAGCTTTCTTT	CASSLGTGSLNTEAFF
NA	TRBD1	TRBV6-5	TRBJ1-2	TGTGCCAGCAGTCAAACAGGGACAGGCGGATATGGCTACACCTTC	CASSQTGTGGYGYTF
once	NA	TRBV2	TRBJ1-2	TGTGCCAGTATCCGTGGGTCCTCGGGTTCGACCTATGGCTACACCTTC	CASIRGSSGSTYGYTF
NA	TRBD1	TRBV18	TRBJ2-7	TGTGCCAGCTCGCGGGACAGGGGGCGGGAGCAGTACTTC	CASSRDRGREQYF
few	TRBD1	TRBV5-1	TRBJ1-2	TGCGCCAGCAGCTTGGAGACAGGGGCCCTCTATGGCTACACCTTC	CASSLETGALYGYTF
NA	NA	TRBV7-2	TRBJ1-2	TGTGCCAGCAGCTTAGTCGGACACCTAAACGGCTACACCTTC	CASSLVGHLNGYTF
NA	TRBD1	TRBV7-9	TRBJ1-1	TGTGCCAGCAGCTTATGGGGACAGGGTAAGGCGAACACTGAAGCTTTCTTT	CASSLWGQGKANTEAFF
few	NA	TRBV7-9	TRBJ1-1	TGTGCCAGCAGCTTTTCGGTGAACACTGAAGCTTTCTTT	CASSFSVNTEAFF
NA	TRBD2	TRBV7-2	TRBJ2-3	TGTGCCAGCAGCCCTGCCGGGACTAGCTCCCCCGATACGCAGTATTTT	CASSPAGTSSPDTQYF
NA	NA	TRBV15	TRBJ2-2	TGTGCCACCAGCAGAGGGGGGCAGGGGAACACCGGGGAGCTGTTTTTT	CATSRGGQGNTGELFF
few	NA	TRBV7-2	TRBJ2-7	TGTGCCAGCAGTGGCGCCTCGTGGAGTTACGAGCAGTACTTC	CASSGASWSYEQYF
NA	NA	TRBV18	TRBJ2-4	TGTGCCAGCTCACCTAAACCTGGACAACTTTCCAAAAACATTCAGTACTTC	CASSPKPGQLSKNIQYF
NA	NA	TRBV7-2	TRBJ2-4	TGTGCCAGCAGCTCGGGGACAAAGTTAGCCAAAAACATTCAGTACTTC	CASSSGTKLAKNIQYF
once	NA	TRBV7-9	TRBJ2-7	TGTGCCAGCAGCTTACGAGCGGATTCCTACGAGCAGTACTTC	CASSLRADSYEQYF
NA	TRBD2	TRBV11-2	TRBJ2-1	TGTGCCAGCAGCGTAACTAGCGGGCTTCTCAATGAGCAGTTCTTC	CASSVTSGLLNEQFF
NA	NA	TRBV6-5	TRBJ1-2	TGTGCCAGCAGACACAGGGAAAACAGTTATGGCTACACCTTC	CASRHRENSYGYTF
NA	TRBD1	TRBV5-4	TRBJ1-4	TGTGCCAGCAGCCGACAGGGGGCAGAAGAAAAACTGTTTTTT	CASSRQGAEEKLFF
few	TRBD1	TRBV28	TRBJ1-2	TGTGCCAGCAGGGCCGCGCAGGATATTACAGGGGCCTATGGCTACACCTTC	CASRAAQDITGAYGYTF
NA	NA	TRBV7-6	TRBJ1-1	TGTGCCAGCAGCTTATTGGGGGAGGCGAACACTGAAGCTTTCTTT	CASSLLGEANTEAFF
NA	NA	TRBV28	TRBJ2-2	TGTGCCAGCAGTTCGCGGGGTTCCGGGGAGCTGTTTTTT	CASSSRGSGELFF
few	TRBD1	TRBV5-1	TRBJ1-1	TGCGCCAGCAGCGGACAGGGAGGGAACACTGAAGCTTTCTTT	CASSGQGGNTEAFF
NA	TRBD1	TRBV7-9	TRBJ1-5	TGTTCCAGCAGCTTATCCCCCGACAGGGGAAGCAATCAGCCCCAGCATTTT	CSSSLSPDRGSNQPQHF
few	NA	TRBV5-4	TRBJ1-4	TGTGCCAGCAGCTTGCCGGAGACAGACAATGAAAAACTGTTTTTT	CASSLPETDNEKLFF
NA	NA	TRBV28	TRBJ1-1	TGTGCCAGCAGTTTACTTCTCTCAGGGATGGTCCGTGTGAACACTGAAGCTTTCTTT	CASSLLLSGMVRVNTEAFF
NA	NA	TRBV2	TRBJ2-6	TGTGCCAGCAGTGGACCACAGGGAACCTACCTTCGATCTGGGGCCAACGTCCTGACTTTC	CASSGPQGTYLRSGANVLTF
NA	TRBD2	TRBV5-1	TRBJ2-2	TGCGCCAGCAGCTCGAACAGCGGGGACACCGGGGAGCTGTTTTTT	CASSSNSGDTGELFF
few	TRBD2	TRBV28	TRBJ2-7	TGTGCCACCACTAGCGGGAGAGCGCCCGAGCAGTACTTC	CATTSGRAPEQYF
NA	NA	TRBV28	TRBJ2-2	TGTGCCAGCAGTTCCCCATGGGACTTAAACACCGGGGAGCTGTTTTTT	CASSSPWDLNTGELFF
few	TRBD1	TRBV28	TRBJ2-7	TGTGCCAGCAGTTCGGGACAGAATTACGAGCAGTACTTC	CASSSGQNYEQYF
few	TRBD2	TRBV11-3	TRBJ2-2	TGTGCCAGCAGTTTTAGGGGGACTAGCGCCACCGGGGAGCTGTTTTTT	CASSFRGTSATGELFF
NA	NA	TRBV27	TRBJ1-2	TGTGCCAGCAGGCCTTTGCTGGAGGATGGCTACACCTTC	CASRPLLEDGYTF
few	TRBD2	TRBV7-9	TRBJ2-7	TGTGCCAGCAGCTTAGAAGGCACTAGCGGGAGGGAGGTGTACGAGCAGTACTTC	CASSLEGTSGREVYEQYF